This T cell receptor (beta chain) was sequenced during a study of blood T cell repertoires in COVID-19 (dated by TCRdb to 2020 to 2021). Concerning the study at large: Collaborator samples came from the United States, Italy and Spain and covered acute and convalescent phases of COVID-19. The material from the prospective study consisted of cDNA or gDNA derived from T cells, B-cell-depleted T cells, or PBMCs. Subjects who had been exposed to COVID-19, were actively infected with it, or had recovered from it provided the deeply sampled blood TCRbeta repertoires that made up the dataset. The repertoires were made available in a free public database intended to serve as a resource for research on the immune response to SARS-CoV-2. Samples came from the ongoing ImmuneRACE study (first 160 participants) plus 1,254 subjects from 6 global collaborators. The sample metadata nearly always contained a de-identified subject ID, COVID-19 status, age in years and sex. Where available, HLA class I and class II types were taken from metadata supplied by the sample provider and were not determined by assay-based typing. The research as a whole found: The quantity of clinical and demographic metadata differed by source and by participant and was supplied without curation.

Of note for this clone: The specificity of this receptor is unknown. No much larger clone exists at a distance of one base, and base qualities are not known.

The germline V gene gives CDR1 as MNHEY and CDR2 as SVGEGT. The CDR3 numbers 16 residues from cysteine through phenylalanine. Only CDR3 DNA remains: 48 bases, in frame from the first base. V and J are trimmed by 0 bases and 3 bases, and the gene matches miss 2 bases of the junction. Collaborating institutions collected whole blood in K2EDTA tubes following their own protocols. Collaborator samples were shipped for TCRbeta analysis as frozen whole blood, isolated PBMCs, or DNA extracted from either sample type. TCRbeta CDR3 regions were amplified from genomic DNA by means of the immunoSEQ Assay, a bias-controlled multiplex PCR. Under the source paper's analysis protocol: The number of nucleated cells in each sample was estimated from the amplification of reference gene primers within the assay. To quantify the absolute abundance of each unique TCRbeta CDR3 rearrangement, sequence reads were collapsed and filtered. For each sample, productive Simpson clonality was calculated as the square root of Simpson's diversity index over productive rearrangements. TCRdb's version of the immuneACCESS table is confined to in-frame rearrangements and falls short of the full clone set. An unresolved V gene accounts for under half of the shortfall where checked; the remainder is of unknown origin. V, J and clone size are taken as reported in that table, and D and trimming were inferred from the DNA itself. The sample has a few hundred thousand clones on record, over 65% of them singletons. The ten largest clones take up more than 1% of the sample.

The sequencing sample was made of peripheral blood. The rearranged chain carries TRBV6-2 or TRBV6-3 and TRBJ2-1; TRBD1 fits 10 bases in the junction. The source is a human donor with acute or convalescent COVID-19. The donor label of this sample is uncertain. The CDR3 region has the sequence CASSYSGTGVYNEQFF. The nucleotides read TGTGCCAGCAGTTACTCCGGGACAGGGGTCTACAATGAGCAGTTCTTC.